A selection of T cell receptor beta chains follows, all from one sample in a study of radiation and T cells in renal cell carcinoma. Some clones are missing from TCRdb's copy, which holds only in-frame ones; the method was immunoSEQ multiplex PCR. The sample records some 81,000 clones, 89% being singletons. The source was blood, collected from a patient whose treatment included radiotherapy and nephrectomy. These receptors came from a woman in her 70s with renal cell carcinoma. Each CDR3 is given with its conserved first and last residue. Fields, in order: J gene, V gene, D gene, CDR3 protein, CDR3 DNA. The D gene is left open where the match is weak.

J gene: TRBJ2-1
V gene: TRBV6-4
D gene: NA
CDR3 protein: CASSEGGISYNEQFF
CDR3 DNA: TGTGCCAGCAGTGAGGGGGGAATTTCCTACAATGAGCAGTTCTTC

J gene: TRBJ1-5
V gene: TRBV27
D gene: TRBD1
CDR3 protein: CASSPWTGNANQPQHF
CDR3 DNA: TGTGCCAGCAGTCCGTGGACAGGGAATGCCAATCAGCCCCAGCATTTT

J gene: TRBJ2-3
V gene: TRBV10-1
D gene: NA
CDR3 protein: CASSESKEIGTDTQYF
CDR3 DNA: TGCGCCAGCAGTGAGTCTAAGGAGATTGGCACAGATACGCAGTATTTT

J gene: TRBJ2-1
V gene: TRBV28
D gene: NA
CDR3 protein: CASSLSPGVFANEQFF
CDR3 DNA: TGTGCCAGCAGTTTATCTCCCGGGGTATTCGCCAATGAGCAGTTCTTC

J gene: TRBJ1-1
V gene: TRBV5-8
D gene: TRBD1
CDR3 protein: CASSLVGQKAFF
CDR3 DNA: TGTGCCAGCAGCTTGGTGGGACAGAAAGCTTTCTTT

J gene: TRBJ2-3
V gene: TRBV5-4
D gene: TRBD2
CDR3 protein: CASSFTAGGSDTQYF
CDR3 DNA: TGTGCCAGCAGCTTTACAGCGGGGGGGTCAGATACGCAGTATTTT

J gene: TRBJ2-2
V gene: TRBV6-5
D gene: TRBD2
CDR3 protein: CASRGTSGDTGELFF
CDR3 DNA: TGTGCCAGCAGGGGGACTAGCGGGGACACCGGGGAGCTGTTTTTT

J gene: TRBJ2-7
V gene: TRBV11-2
D gene: NA
CDR3 protein: CASSPYLADVGEQYF
CDR3 DNA: TGTGCCAGCAGCCCGTACTTGGCCGACGTCGGAGAGCAGTACTTC

J gene: TRBJ2-3
V gene: TRBV5-4
D gene: TRBD2
CDR3 protein: CASSPGLAGTDTQYF
CDR3 DNA: TGTGCCAGCAGCCCGGGGCTAGCGGGCACAGATACGCAGTATTTT

J gene: TRBJ2-3
V gene: TRBV6-1
D gene: TRBD1
CDR3 protein: CASSSGQGVNTQYF
CDR3 DNA: TGTGCCAGCAGTTCGGGACAGGGGGTAAATACGCAGTATTTT

J gene: TRBJ1-1
V gene: TRBV30
D gene: TRBD1
CDR3 protein: CAWSRRTGGGTEAFF
CDR3 DNA: TGTGCCTGGAGTCGAAGAACAGGGGGTGGCACTGAAGCTTTCTTT

J gene: TRBJ2-1
V gene: TRBV12-5
D gene: NA
CDR3 protein: CASGLMGAQDNEQFF
CDR3 DNA: TGTGCTAGTGGTTTGATGGGGGCGCAAGACAATGAGCAGTTCTTC

J gene: TRBJ2-3
V gene: TRBV7-6
D gene: NA
CDR3 protein: CASSSDSLGRGTQYF
CDR3 DNA: TGTGCCAGCAGCTCGGACAGTTTGGGCAGAGGTACGCAGTATTTT

J gene: TRBJ1-6
V gene: TRBV7-6
D gene: NA
CDR3 protein: CASSLVRNNSPLHF
CDR3 DNA: TGTGCCAGCAGCTTAGTTAGGAACAATTCACCCCTCCACTTT

J gene: TRBJ2-5
V gene: TRBV7-2
D gene: NA
CDR3 protein: CASSPGGRGQETQYF
CDR3 DNA: TGTGCCAGCAGCCCCGGGGGGAGGGGGCAAGAGACCCAGTACTTC